This T cell receptor (beta chain) was obtained from a study of blood T cell repertoires in COVID-19. Study at large: The United States, Italy and Spain supplied acute and convalescent COVID-19 samples. PBMCs, B-cell-depleted T cells, or T cells were the source of the cDNA or gDNA that made up the material.

TCRdb's table, derived via immunoSEQ multiplex PCR, lists solely in-frame clones and lacks some. The sample contains 250,000 or so clones, around 86% of which appear only once. This clone has just a few counts. Trimming cost V 0 bases and J 0 bases, with 12 bases left between them. The germline V gene encodes CDR1 MGHRA and CDR2 YSYEKL. This CDR3 is 17 amino acids long. The receptor comes from a man younger than 40 who had recovered from COVID-19. Sequencing used peripheral blood. This chain uses TRBV4-1 with TRBJ2-1; TRBD2 might be the D (6 bases). The CDR3 sequence: CASSQEPAGSSYNEQFF. In nucleotides, the CDR3 is TGCGCCAGCAGCCAAGAGCCAGCGGGTAGCTCCTACAATGAGCAGTTCTTC.